This T cell receptor (beta chain) was observed in a study of graft-versus-host responses after intestinal transplantation. For the study at large: Among the recipients, transplants were multivisceral, liver-intestinal, or isolated intestinal. General study results and limits: With peak circulating GvH clone levels came an association with early post-transplant HvG declines. Across patients carrying graft-donor T cell macrochimerism, allografts held high graft-versus-host to host-versus-graft clonal ratios.

Sequencing used immunoSEQ multiplex PCR; TCRdb keeps in-frame clones, though not all of them. This sample yields 90,000 to 150,000 clones, of which over 85% are seen a single time; 0.09% to 0.15% belongs to the top ten. Per germline, CDR1 MDHEN and CDR2 SYDVKM. The CDR3 runs 15 residues. V gave up 5 bases and J gave up 1 base, with 15 bases separating them. Details on this clone: Its antigen remains unidentified.

The chain is built from TRBV28 and TRBJ2-7, with a possible D match to TRBD2 (6 bases). Source: unstimulated CD4+ T cells sorted from spleen or lymph node cells, taken before intestinal transplant. The receptor was derived from a human donor who received an intestinal transplant. The CDR3 sequence: CASSGGAGWSYEQYF. CDR3 bases: TGTGCCAGCAGTGGCGGGGCAGGATGGTCCTACGAGCAGTACTTC.